The clone carrying this T cell receptor (beta chain) appeared once. The antigen is unknown. There was relapse after autologous stem cell transplantation in every patient, and there was variation in brentuximab vedotin exposure. These data are taken from a study of PD-1 blockade in classical Hodgkin lymphoma. Findings and limits, study-wide: Newly diagnosed and completely responding patients shared comparable baseline diversity. Newly diagnosed patients were reported to start with lower TCR diversity than healthy donors. Significant TCR diversity gains by C4D1 occurred in CD4+ but not CD8+ cells.

The V end lost 10 bases, the J end lost 0 bases, and 12 bases lay between the germline ends. Per germline, CDR1 MDHEN and CDR2 SYDVKM. The CDR3 is 13 amino acids. Data came from immunoSEQ multiplex PCR; TCRdb stores just in-frame clones and leaves some out. The sample records about 41,000 clones, around three quarters being singletons. Sequenced material: peripheral blood mononuclear cells (PBMCs), taken at baseline. This chain uses TRBV28 with TRBJ1-1; D unresolved. This TCR was sampled from a human donor with classical Hodgkin lymphoma. The CDR3 loop reads CATRSLLNTEAFF. The CDR3 nucleotides read TGTGCCACCCGGAGCCTATTGAACACTGAAGCTTTCTTT.